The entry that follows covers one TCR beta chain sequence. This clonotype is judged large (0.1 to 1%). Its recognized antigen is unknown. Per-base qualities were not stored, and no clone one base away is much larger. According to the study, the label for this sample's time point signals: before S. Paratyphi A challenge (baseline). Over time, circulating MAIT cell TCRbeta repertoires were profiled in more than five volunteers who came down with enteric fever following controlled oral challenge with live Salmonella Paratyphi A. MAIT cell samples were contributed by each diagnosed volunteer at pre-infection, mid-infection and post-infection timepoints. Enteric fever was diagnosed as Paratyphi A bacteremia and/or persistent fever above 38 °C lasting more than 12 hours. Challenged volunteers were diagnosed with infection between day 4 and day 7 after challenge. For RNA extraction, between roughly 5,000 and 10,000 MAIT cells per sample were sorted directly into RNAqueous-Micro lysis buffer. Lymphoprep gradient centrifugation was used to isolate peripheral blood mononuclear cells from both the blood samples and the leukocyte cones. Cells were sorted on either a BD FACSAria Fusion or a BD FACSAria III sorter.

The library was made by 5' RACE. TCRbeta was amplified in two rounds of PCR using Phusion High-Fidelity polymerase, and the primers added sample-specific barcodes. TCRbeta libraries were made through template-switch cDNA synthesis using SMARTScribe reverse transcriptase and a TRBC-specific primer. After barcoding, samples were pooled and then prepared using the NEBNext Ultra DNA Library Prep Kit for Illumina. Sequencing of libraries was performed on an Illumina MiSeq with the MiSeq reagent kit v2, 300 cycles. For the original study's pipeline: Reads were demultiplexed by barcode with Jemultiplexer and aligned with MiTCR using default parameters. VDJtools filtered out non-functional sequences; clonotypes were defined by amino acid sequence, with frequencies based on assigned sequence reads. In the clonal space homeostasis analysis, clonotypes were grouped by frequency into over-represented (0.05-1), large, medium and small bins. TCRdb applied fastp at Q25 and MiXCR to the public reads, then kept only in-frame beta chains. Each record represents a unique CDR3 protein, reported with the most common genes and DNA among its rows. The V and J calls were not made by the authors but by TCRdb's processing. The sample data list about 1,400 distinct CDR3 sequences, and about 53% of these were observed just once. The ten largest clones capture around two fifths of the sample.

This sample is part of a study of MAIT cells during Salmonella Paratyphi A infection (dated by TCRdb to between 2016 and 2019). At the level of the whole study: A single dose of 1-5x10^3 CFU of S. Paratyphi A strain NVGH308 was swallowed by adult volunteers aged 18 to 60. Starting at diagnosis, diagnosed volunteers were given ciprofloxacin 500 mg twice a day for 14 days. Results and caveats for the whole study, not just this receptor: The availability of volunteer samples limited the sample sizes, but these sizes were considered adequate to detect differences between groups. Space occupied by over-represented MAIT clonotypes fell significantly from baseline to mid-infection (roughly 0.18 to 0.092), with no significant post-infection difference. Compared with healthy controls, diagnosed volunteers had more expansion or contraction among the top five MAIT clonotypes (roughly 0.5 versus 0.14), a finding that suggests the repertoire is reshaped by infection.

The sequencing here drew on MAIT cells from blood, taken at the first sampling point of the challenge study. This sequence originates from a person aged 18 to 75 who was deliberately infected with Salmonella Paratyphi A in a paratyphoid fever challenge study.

The nucleotides read TGCAGTGCTAGATGGGGGGAAGGGACTGAAGCTTTCTTT. Its protein product is CSARWGEGTEAFF. The chain joins TRBV20-1 to TRBJ1-1; the D gene is perhaps TRBD1, on 5 matching bases. The CDR3 sequence holds 13 residues, the cysteine and phenylalanine included. The CDR3 DNA has 39 bases and is translated from base 1. CDR1 DFQATT and CDR2 SNEGSKA are derived from the germline V gene (reference sequence). V gives up 2 bases and J gives up 5 bases, and the segment between their germline ends measures 12 bases.